A single sample is the source of the 6 T cell receptor beta chains below, sequenced in a study of shared clonotypes between healthy human individuals. The protocol was immunoSEQ multiplex PCR, while the TCRdb copy is restricted to in-frame clones and leaves out a portion. Of about 1.1 million clones listed, more than 75% are singletons. Sequenced sample: memory CD4+ T cells from PBMCs. Subset: CD45RA-negative fraction. Receptors were obtained from a man aged 18 to 29 in good health. Some clones in this sample may be carry-over from other donors' samples.

Here the CDR3 reads CASRSWSYEQYF. DNA of the CDR3: TGTGCCAGCAGGAGTTGGTCCTACGAGCAGTACTTC. This chain links TRBV28 with TRBJ2-7; D is unresolved. V was pared by 6 bases and J by 1 base, with 7 bases between. CDR1 is MDHEN and CDR2 is SYDVKM in the germline V gene. CDR3 length: 12 amino acids.

The chain couples TRBV2 to TRBJ1-5; the D gene is possibly TRBD1 (6 bases). The germline V gene has CDR1 SNHLY and CDR2 FYNNEI. The CDR3 extends over 18 amino acids. V lost 4 bases and J lost 0, with 19 bases in between. CDR3 coding DNA: TGTGCCAGCAGTGTCATGAACGTACAGGGCTATAGCAATCAGCCCCAGCATTTT. Its protein product is CASSVMNVQGYSNQPQHF.

DNA for the CDR3: TGTGCCAGCAGGACAGGGGATTACACTGAAGCTTTCTTT. It yields the protein CASRTGDYTEAFF. The rearrangement links TRBV25-1 to TRBJ1-1, with TRBD1 matching 8 bases. There are 13 residues in the CDR3. Trimming at V came to 6 bases and at J to 3 bases, leaving 3 bases not matched to a gene. CDR1 and CDR2 (germline): MGHDK, SYGVNS.

As to this clone: Other DNA sequences in this specimen translate into the identical CDR3. This chain uses TRBV19 with TRBJ2-4; a weak D match, TRBD1 (5 bases). CDR3 size: 15 residues. Trimming pared 5 bases from V and 0 bases from J, leaving 11 bases between. Germline CDR1 reads LNHDA; CDR2 reads SQIVND (reference sequence). In DNA, the CDR3 is TGTGCCAGTAGTCCCCCAGGGCTAGCCAAAAACATTCAGTACTTC. This gives the protein CASSPPGLAKNIQYF.

V and J are TRBV6-5 and TRBJ1-2, with TRBD1 as a possible D gene (5 bases). CDR1 is MNHEY, CDR2 SVGAGI, per germline. CDR3 length: 15 residues. V lost 6 bases and J lost 7, with 21 bases in between. This CDR3 is CASRQVGGSRRGYTF. The CDR3 bases are TGTGCCAGCAGACAGGTGGGGGGGAGTCGGCGTGGCTACACCTTC.

The rearrangement joins TRBV27 to TRBJ1-4; 12 bases fit TRBD1. V lost 6 bases to trimming and J lost 10 bases; unmatched junction nucleotides: 6. Germline V CDR1 and CDR2: MNHEY, SMNVEV (reference sequence). The CDR3 runs 14 residues. CDR3 in amino acids: CASRPGQGAGKLFF. The CDR3 DNA sequence: TGTGCCAGCAGGCCGGGACAGGGGGCGGGAAAACTGTTTTTT.